The entry that follows covers one T cell receptor beta chain sequence. It has no known antigen specificity. Base qualities were left out, and no much larger clone turns up one base away. CDR1 and CDR2 were assigned from the germline V gene (reference sequence) as SEHNR and FQNEAQ. The CDR3 has 15 amino acids, counting the end cysteine and phenylalanine. CDR3 DNA is the only sequence kept; it has 45 bases, read in frame from the first base. The junction shows trimming of 5 bases on V and 0 bases on J, and the gene matches do not reach 4 bases of it. TCRbeta CDR3 regions were amplified from genomic DNA by means of the immunoSEQ Assay, a bias-controlled multiplex PCR. In the paper's pipeline: Nucleated cell counts per sample were estimated from amplification of reference gene primers within the assay. To quantify the absolute abundance of each unique TCRbeta CDR3 rearrangement, sequence reads were collapsed and filtered. Productive Simpson clonality was computed per sample as the square root of Simpson's diversity index over productive rearrangements. The source is immuneACCESS, and TCRdb retained only in-frame sequences with V and J called. Part of the clones is not carried over; for the studies checked, unresolved V genes explain less than half of this, and the remainder is unexplained. The V and J calls and clone size come from that table; D and trimming were worked out from the DNA. Across this sample there are about 220,000 clones, with around 91% seen only once. The ten top clones hold more than 12% of the sample.

These data come from a study of blood T cell repertoires in COVID-19 (dated by TCRdb to the early 2020s). The study in broad terms: Collaborator samples came from the United States, Italy and Spain and covered acute and convalescent phases of COVID-19. The samples were drawn from two sources: the first 160 participants of the ongoing ImmuneRACE study, and 1,000 to 1,500 subjects contributed by 6 global collaborators. The repertoires were released in a freely available public database meant as a resource for research on the immune response to SARS-CoV-2. Where available, HLA class I and class II types were taken from metadata supplied by the sample provider and were not determined by assay-based typing. The material from the prospective study consisted of cDNA or gDNA derived from T cells, B-cell-depleted T cells, or PBMCs. A de-identified subject ID, COVID-19 status, age in years and sex were almost always included in the sample metadata. The dataset comprised deeply sampled blood TCRbeta repertoires from subjects exposed to, actively infected with, or recovered from COVID-19.

The study at large found these results: How much clinical and demographic metadata was included differed by source and by participant, and the metadata was provided uncurated.

Participants in the prospective study were aged roughly 18 to 100 years, lived in approximately 26 United States geographic areas, and enrolled through a virtual design. In the prospective study, participants were assigned to cohorts based on the clinical history participants reported in a screening survey and a study questionnaire. Exposed participants had been in contact, within 2 weeks of entering the study, with a person who had a PCR-confirmed or clinician-diagnosed case of COVID-19. Each participant in the prospective study had whole blood, serum and a nasopharyngeal or oropharyngeal swab collected by mobile phlebotomists. Over a roughly two-month period, participants in the prospective study had the option of providing additional blood draws and questionnaires. Before DNA extraction, prospective study blood samples were shipped either frozen or at room temperature.

Sample: PBMCs or T cells enriched from blood (not recorded which). The source of this sequence is a man aged 25 to 40 who had been exposed to COVID-19. The chain is made from TRBV7-9 and TRBJ1-2; 9 of the junction bases match TRBD1. The CDR3 here reads CASSRTGETNYGYTF. The bases are TGTGCCAGCAGCAGGACAGGGGAGACTAACTATGGCTACACCTTC.